A single sample is the source of the 18 T cell receptor beta chains below, sequenced in a study of blood T cell repertoires in COVID-19. Measured with immunoSEQ multiplex PCR; TCRdb has only the in-frame clones, and not every one. Of 240,000 or so clones in the sample, 88% are singletons; the top ten hold just under 0.8%. The sample was peripheral blood. These receptors came from a woman aged 25-40 years with acute or convalescent COVID-19.

This sequence joins TRBV7-6 and TRBJ2-7, with TRBD1 matching 9 bases. The V gene's germline CDR1 is SGHVS and CDR2 FNYEAQ. Trimming took 1 base from V and 6 from J; bases not matched to a gene: 4. This CDR3 comprises 14 residues. Here the CDR3 DNA reads TGTGCCAGCAGCTTAGGGGACAGGGCGGCCGAGCAGTACTTC. This gives the protein CASSLGDRAAEQYF.

This chain connects TRBV7-9 to TRBJ2-1; tentative D call: TRBD2 (5 bases). Per germline, CDR1 SEHNR and CDR2 FQNEAQ (reference sequence). The CDR3 runs 16 residues. The V and J ends lost 6 bases and 5 bases respectively, with 20 bases between them. In nucleotides, the CDR3 is TGTGCCAGCAGAAACATACGATCCGGGAACCACAATGAGCAGTTCTTC. Amino acids: CASRNIRSGNHNEQFF.

This rearrangement joins TRBV6-5 to TRBJ2-7; 11 bases are shared with TRBD2. Germline V gene sequence: CDR1 MNHEY, CDR2 SVGAGI. This CDR3 region has 15 residues. J was trimmed by 2 bases and V by 5 bases; bases with no gene match: 5. CDR3 sequence reads: CASSSGTSGPYEQYF. CDR3 DNA: TGTGCCAGCAGTAGCGGGACTAGCGGCCCCTACGAGCAGTACTTC.

This chain joins TRBV19 and TRBJ1-5, with D unresolved. V was trimmed by 3 bases and J by 0 bases, leaving 9 bases between them. Germline CDR1 reads LNHDA; CDR2 reads SQIVND (reference sequence). CDR3 length: 15 residues. Here the CDR3 reads CASSMGRYSNQPQHF. The CDR3 DNA reads as TGTGCCAGTAGTATGGGCAGATATAGCAATCAGCCCCAGCATTTT. The complete variable domain, with remaining parts taken from reference TRBV19 and TRBJ1-5, reads DGGITQSPKYLFRKEGQNVTLSCEQNLNHDAMYWYRQDPGQGLRLIYYSQIVNDFQKGDIAEGYSVSREKKESFPLTVTSAQKNPTAFYLCASSMGRYSNQPQHFGDGTRLSIL.

The rearrangement joins TRBV3-1 (or the pseudogene TRBV3-2) to TRBJ1-6; weak D call: TRBD1 (6 bases). This CDR3 region has 15 residues. Germline CDR1 and CDR2: LGHDT and YNNKEL (reference sequence). V lost 4 bases and J 7 bases, leaving 14 bases between the germline ends. The CDR3: CASSLGDTANSPLHF. CDR3 sequence (DNA): TGTGCCAGCAGCCTAGGGGACACTGCAAATTCACCCCTCCACTTT.

The V and J genes are TRBV4-1 and TRBJ1-4; D is ambiguous. Looked up from germline, CDR1 is MGHRA and CDR2 is YSYEKL. V gave up 0 bases and J gave up 10 bases, with 6 bases separating them. This CDR3 comprises 12 residues. The CDR3 sequence: CASSQDGIKLFF. CDR3 coding DNA: TGCGCCAGCAGCCAAGATGGCATAAAACTGTTTTTT.

This clone was recorded a few times. V usage is TRBV2 and J usage is TRBJ2-7, with D possibly being TRBD2 (5 bases). This CDR3 is 14 amino acids long. In germline, CDR1 is SNHLY, CDR2 FYNNEI. Between the trimmed V and J ends, which lost 6 bases and 0 bases, there was a span of 12 bases. The CDR3 nucleotides read TGTGCCAGCAGCCGGGATTACTACTCCTACGAGCAGTACTTC. As protein: CASSRDYYSYEQYF.

This chain links TRBV24-1 with TRBJ1-5; 9 bases are shared with TRBD1. The V gene's germline CDR1 is KGHDR and CDR2 SFDVKD. The CDR3 covers 19 residues. V lost 2 bases, J lost 0 bases, and 10 bases stayed unmatched. This CDR3 reads CATSDSTPRGQGSNQPQHF. The CDR3 coding sequence is TGTGCCACCAGTGATTCGACACCCCGGGGACAGGGTAGCAATCAGCCCCAGCATTTT.

The V and J genes are TRBV10-3 and TRBJ1-5; no firm D call. Trimming shortened V by 0 bases and J by 8 bases, and 14 bases separated the two germline ends. There are 15 residues in the CDR3. Germline values: CDR1 ENHRY, CDR2 SYGVKD. The CDR3 reads CAISESGREEKPQHF. CDR3 nucleotides: TGTGCCATCAGTGAGTCGGGAAGGGAGGAAAAGCCCCAGCATTTT.

The CDR3 DNA reads as TGCAGCGTTCGGACAGACATGAACACTGAAGCTTTCTTT. This translates into CSVRTDMNTEAFF. The chain recombines TRBV29-1 with TRBJ1-1, with D possibly being TRBD1 (6 bases). Looked up from germline, CDR1 is SQVTM and CDR2 is ANQGSEA. Trimming stripped 5 bases from V and 0 bases from J, with 10 bases between. The CDR3 runs to 13 residues. Full variable domain (missing parts from reference TRBV29-1 and TRBJ1-1): SAVISQKPSRDICQRGTSLTIQCQVDSQVTMMFWYRQQPGQSLTLIATANQGSEATYESGFVIDKFPISRPNLTFSTLTVSNMSPEDSSIYLCSVRTDMNTEAFFGQGTRLTVV.

The chain couples TRBV7-9 to TRBJ2-5, with TRBD2 matching 7 bases. CDR3 length equals 11 residues. The junction had 4 bases not matched to a gene; V was cut back by 5 bases and J by 10 bases. Germline V gene sequence: CDR1 SEHNR, CDR2 FQNEAQ (reference sequence). The CDR3 spells CASSPSGNQYF. The CDR3 nucleotides are TGTGCCAGCAGCCCCAGCGGGAACCAGTACTTC.

This CDR3 is CASSVGQGGENTEAFF. The CDR3 nucleotides read TGTGCCAGCAGCGTAGGTCAGGGGGGCGAGAACACTGAAGCTTTCTTT. The rearrangement uses TRBV9 and TRBJ1-1; 7 nucleotides align to TRBD1. Trimming at V came to 0 bases and at J to 1 base, leaving 6 bases not matched to a gene. Looked up from germline, CDR1 is SGDLS and CDR2 is YYNGEE. The CDR3 runs to 16 residues.

The sample holds one count of this clone. The chain has TRBV9 and TRBJ1-5; D gene unclear. Germline CDR1 and CDR2: SGDLS and YYNGEE. The CDR3 covers 14 residues. The V and J ends lost 0 bases and 4 bases respectively, with 8 bases between them. CDR3 sequence (DNA): TGTGCCAGCAGCGTAGGGGCAGTTAATCAGCCCCAGCATTTT. This codes for CASSVGAVNQPQHF.

The chain recombines TRBV6-6 with TRBJ2-7, with a possible D match to TRBD2 (6 bases). Germline V gene data show CDR1 as MNHNY and CDR2 as SVGAGI (reference sequence). This CDR3 contains 15 residues. The V gene lost 5 bases and the J gene lost 6 bases, with 20 bases spanning the gap. The CDR3 reads CASSLGTPSRGEQYF. CDR3 sequence (DNA): TGTGCCAGCAGTCTTGGGACTCCAAGTAGGGGCGAGCAGTACTTC.

V gene TRBV7-2 combines with J gene TRBJ1-3; possibly TRBD1 for D (5 bases). V was clipped by 4 bases and J by 0 bases, with 22 bases between them. Germline-derived CDR1 and CDR2 are SGHTA and FQGNSA. The length of the CDR3 is 19 residues. This CDR3 reads CASSSRGWGGRTSGNTIYF. Here the CDR3 DNA reads TGTGCCAGCAGCTCTAGAGGGTGGGGGGGACGCACCTCTGGAAACACCATATATTTT. Full variable domain (rest looked up from reference TRBV7-2 and TRBJ1-3): GAGVSQSPSNKVTEKGKDVELRCDPISGHTALYWYRQSLGQGLEFLIYFQGNSAPDKSGLPSDRFSAERTGGSVSTLTIQRTQQEDSAVYLCASSSRGWGGRTSGNTIYFGEGSWLTVV.

CDR3 bases: TGTGCCAGCCTCTGGAGCGGGACCCCGGGGTACACCGGGGAGCTGTTTTTT. It codes for CASLWSGTPGYTGELFF. The V call is TRBV7-2, the J call TRBJ2-2; 7 nucleotides match TRBD2. Germline CDR1 reads SGHTA; CDR2 reads FQGNSA. This CDR3 comprises 17 residues. J gave up 3 bases and V 8 bases, and 15 bases lay outside the gene matches.

The chain uses TRBV11-2 and TRBJ2-7; D is perhaps TRBD1 (5 bases). Trimming cost V 6 bases and J 5 bases, with 8 bases left between them. The CDR3 sequence is 11 residues long. The germline V gene has CDR1 SGHAT and CDR2 FQNNGV. The CDR3 here is CASSYRNEQYF. The CDR3 bases are TGTGCCAGCAGTTACAGGAACGAGCAGTACTTC.

This clone was counted between two and nine times. This rearrangement joins TRBV13 to TRBJ2-6; D gene uncertain. V was cut by 5 bases and J by 4 bases, with 12 bases left in between. This CDR3 is 15 amino acids long. Germline V gives CDR1 PRHDT, CDR2 FYEKMQ (reference sequence). CDR3 region: CASSEDTPGANVLTF. The CDR3 DNA follows: TGTGCCAGCAGCGAAGACACACCCGGGGCCAACGTCCTGACTTTC.